Listed here are 4 T cell receptor beta chains from one sample, sequenced in a study of T cell responses to AZD1222 COVID-19 vaccine (dated by TCRdb to about 2021). The sample's time point label is to be understood as: about 28 days (+/-7) after the second vaccine dose. Libraries were built with the immunoSEQ multiplex PCR assay. TCRdb took this table from immuneACCESS and kept in-frame rearrangements with V and J called. Such tables lack part of the clones; where checked against another copy, unresolved V genes explain under half of the gap, and the rest is unexplained. In this sample the table shows roughly 150,000 clones, less than 95% of which occur a single time. The ten largest clones add up to about 6% of the sample. This material consisted of peripheral blood, taken 28 days after the second AZD1222 dose. These receptors came from an adult who received the AZD1222 COVID-19 vaccine.

The V call is TRBV11-2, the J call TRBJ2-7, with D perhaps TRBD1 (5 bases). There are 16 residues in the CDR3. V lost 5 bases and J lost 9, with 26 bases in between. Germline values: CDR1 SGHAT, CDR2 FQNNGV. CDR3 nucleotide sequence: TGTGCCAGCAGCATAACAGGCGTAGCCCCGGCCTCGCGGCAGTACTTC. This gives the protein CASSITGVAPASRQYF.

This clone was seen a single time. The chain uses TRBV5-1 and TRBJ2-7; 9 positions agree with TRBD1. V shed 4 bases and J 7 bases; nucleotides not matched to a gene: 3. The germline gives CDR1 SGHRS, CDR2 YFSETQ. The CDR3 length is 12 residues. This CDR3 reads CASSGQGSEQYF. For the CDR3, the DNA is TGCGCCAGCAGCGGACAGGGGTCTGAGCAGTACTTC. Variable domain in full (rest from reference TRBV5-1 and TRBJ2-7): KAGVTQTPRYLIKTRGQQVTLSCSPISGHRSVSWYQQTPGQGLQFLFEYFSETQRNKGNFPGRFSGRQFSNSRSEMNVSTLELGDSALYLCASSGQGSEQYFGPGTRLTVT.

This clone has just a few counts. The chain employs TRBV7-2 and TRBJ1-3; 7 bases agree with TRBD1. The CDR3 is 15 amino acids. CDR1 and CDR2 from the germline V gene are SGHTA and FQGNSA. Trimming removed 1 base from V and 4 bases from J; junction bases left unmatched: 4. CDR3 nucleotide sequence: TGTGCCAGCAGCTTAGACAGGGGTTCAGGAAACACCATATATTTT. Translation gives CASSLDRGSGNTIYF.

This clone was seen only once. The genes are TRBV10-3 and TRBJ1-1; D unresolved. The CDR3 is 13 residues long. V dropped 11 bases and J dropped 1 base, with 14 bases sitting between them. Germline V lookup: CDR1 ENHRY, CDR2 SYGVKD. The CDR3 nucleotides are TGTGCCCTAAAGGGCACGAAGAACACTGAAGCTTTCTTT. Translated, it gives CALKGTKNTEAFF.